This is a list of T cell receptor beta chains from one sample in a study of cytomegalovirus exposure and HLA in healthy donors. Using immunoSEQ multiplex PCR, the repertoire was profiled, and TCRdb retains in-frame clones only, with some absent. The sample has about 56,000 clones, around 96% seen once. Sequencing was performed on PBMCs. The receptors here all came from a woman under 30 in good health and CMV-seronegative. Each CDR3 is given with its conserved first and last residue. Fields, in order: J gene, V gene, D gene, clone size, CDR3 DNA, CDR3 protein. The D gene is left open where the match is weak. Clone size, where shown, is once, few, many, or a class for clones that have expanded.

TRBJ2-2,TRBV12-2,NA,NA,TGTGCAAGTCGCGCCAGCCCACAGACTAGCTCCCGCACCGGGGAGCTGTTTTTT,CASRASPQTSSRTGELFF
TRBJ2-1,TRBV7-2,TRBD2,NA,TGTGCCAGCAGCTTCCTAGCGGGGTACAATGAGCAGTTCTTC,CASSFLAGYNEQFF
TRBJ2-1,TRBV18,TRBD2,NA,TGTGCCAGCTCAACACTAGCGGGACTGGGGGATGAGCAGTTCTTC,CASSTLAGLGDEQFF
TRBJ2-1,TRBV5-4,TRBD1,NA,TGTGCCAGCAGCTTGGGGACAGGGGGCGCCCCTGAGGAGCAGTTCTTC,CASSLGTGGAPEEQFF
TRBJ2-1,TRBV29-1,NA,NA,TGCAGCGGTCGAACAGGGTACAATGAGCAGTTCTTC,CSGRTGYNEQFF
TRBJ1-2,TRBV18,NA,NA,TGTGCCAGCTCCCCTGGCTTTATCCCCGCTAACTATGGCTACACCTTC,CASSPGFIPANYGYTF
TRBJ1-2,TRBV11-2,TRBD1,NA,TGTGCCAGCAGCGAAGGGACAGACTATGGCTACACCTTC,CASSEGTDYGYTF
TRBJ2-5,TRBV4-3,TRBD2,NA,TGCGCCAGCAGCCAAGATTTAGCGGGGCAAGAGACCCAGTACTTC,CASSQDLAGQETQYF
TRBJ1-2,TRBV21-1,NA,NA,TGTGCCAGCAGCGAACCGACAGGGAGAGCTGGCTACACCTTC,CASSEPTGRAGYTF
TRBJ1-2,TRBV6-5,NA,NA,TGTGCCAGCAGTTACCCCGGGAGGTCCTATGGCTACACCTTC,CASSYPGRSYGYTF
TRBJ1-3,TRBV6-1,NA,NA,TGTGCCAGCAGTGAGTTGATGGGGGGCTCTGGAAACACCATATATTTT,CASSELMGGSGNTIYF
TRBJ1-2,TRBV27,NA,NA,TGTGCCAGCAGTTTTGGGCAGAACTATGGCTACACCTTC,CASSFGQNYGYTF
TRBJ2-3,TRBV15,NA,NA,TGTGCCACCAGCAGAGATCCCTCCAGAGATACGCAGTATTTT,CATSRDPSRDTQYF
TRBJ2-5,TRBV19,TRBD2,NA,TGTGCCAGTAGCACTAGCGGGGGGGAGACCCAGTACTTC,CASSTSGGETQYF
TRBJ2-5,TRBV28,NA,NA,TGTGCCAGCAGTTCTAGTCCCCGCTGGGAGACCCAGTACTTC,CASSSSPRWETQYF
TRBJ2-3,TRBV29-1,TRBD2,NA,TGCAGCGTTGGGGGGACTAGCGGGAGTTCAGATACGCAGTATTTT,CSVGGTSGSSDTQYF
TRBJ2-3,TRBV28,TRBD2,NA,TGTGCCAGCAGCCCCGGGGGGGGCATGGGCCCAGATACGCAGTATTTT,CASSPGGGMGPDTQYF
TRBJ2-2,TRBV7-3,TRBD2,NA,TGTGCCAGCAGCCCAGGGGATCGCGGGGGGGCTCCCGGGGAGCTGTTTTTT,CASSPGDRGGAPGELFF
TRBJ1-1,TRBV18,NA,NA,TGTGCCAGCTCACCACTGTCACGAGACACTGAAGCTTTCTTT,CASSPLSRDTEAFF
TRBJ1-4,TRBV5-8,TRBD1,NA,TGTGCCAGCAGCCCGGGACAGGCCACTAATGAAAAACTGTTTTTT,CASSPGQATNEKLFF
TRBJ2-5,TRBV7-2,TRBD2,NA,TGTGCCAGCAGTCGGGGGGGGTCACAAGAGACCCAGTACTTC,CASSRGGSQETQYF
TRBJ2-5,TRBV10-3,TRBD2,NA,TGTGCCACAGCGGACACGGGGGGTTACCAAGAGACCCAGTACTTC,CATADTGGYQETQYF
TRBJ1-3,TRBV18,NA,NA,TGTGCCAGCTCCCAGGGACACCGACTCTCTGGAAACACCATATATTTT,CASSQGHRLSGNTIYF
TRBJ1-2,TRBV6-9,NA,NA,TGTGCCAGCAGTAACTCGGGCGCGGGCTATGGCTACACCTTC,CASSNSGAGYGYTF
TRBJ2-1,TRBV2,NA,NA,TGTGCCAGCAGTGACAGGCGGGAAAACTACAATGAGCAGTTCTTC,CASSDRRENYNEQFF
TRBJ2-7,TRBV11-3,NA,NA,TGTGCCAGCACCCCCAAACGGGTCCGTTCGGGTCGGCCCTCCTACGAGCAGTACTTC,CASTPKRVRSGRPSYEQYF
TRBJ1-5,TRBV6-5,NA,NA,TGTGCCAGCAGTCCACCGGGAGACAATCAGCCCCAGCATTTT,CASSPPGDNQPQHF
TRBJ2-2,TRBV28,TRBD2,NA,TGTGCCAGCCAGCCCCGGGACAGGGGACTAGCGGGAACCACCGGGGAGCTGTTTTTT,CASQPRDRGLAGTTGELFF
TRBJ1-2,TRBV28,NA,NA,TGTGCCGCCCGGCGGGGGGTGTATGGCTACACCTTC,CAARRGVYGYTF
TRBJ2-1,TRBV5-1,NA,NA,TGCGCCAGCAGCTTGGCGCCAGGTTCTGACAATGAGCAGTTCTTC,CASSLAPGSDNEQFF
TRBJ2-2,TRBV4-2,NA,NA,TGTGCCAGCAGCCAAGAACGGGATATTAACACCGGGGAGCTGTTTTTT,CASSQERDINTGELFF
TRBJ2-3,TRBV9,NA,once,TGTGCCAGCAGCGTAGTTCGGGGAGATACGCAGTATTTT,CASSVVRGDTQYF
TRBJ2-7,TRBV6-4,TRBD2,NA,TGTGCCAGCAGCGCCACAGGGCTAGCGGGTCCCTACGAGCAGTACTTC,CASSATGLAGPYEQYF
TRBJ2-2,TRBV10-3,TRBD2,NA,TGTGCCATCAGTTCCCCTAGCGGAGGAGACACCGGGGAGCTGTTTTTT,CAISSPSGGDTGELFF
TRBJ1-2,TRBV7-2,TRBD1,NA,TGTGCCAGCAGCCTCCTGGACAGGGGGCTTGTTGGCTACACCTTC,CASSLLDRGLVGYTF
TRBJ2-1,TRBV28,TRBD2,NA,TGTGCCAGCAGTTTAGGACTAGCGGAAACCTACTCCTACAATGAGCAGTTCTTC,CASSLGLAETYSYNEQFF
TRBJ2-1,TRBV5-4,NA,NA,TGTGCCAGCAGCTCGGACTCATACAATGAGCAGTTCTTC,CASSSDSYNEQFF
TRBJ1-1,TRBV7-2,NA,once,TGTGCCAGCAGCCGCGGCGAACGGGTGGAAGCTTTCTTT,CASSRGERVEAFF
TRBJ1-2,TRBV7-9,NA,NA,TGTGCCAGCAGCTTGGTTGGGGGCGGCTACACCTTC,CASSLVGGGYTF
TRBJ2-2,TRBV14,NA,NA,TGTGCCAGCAGCCGCCAGGGCGTCCCTTGGGCCGGGGAGCTGTTTTTT,CASSRQGVPWAGELFF
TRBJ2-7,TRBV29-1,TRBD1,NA,TGCAGCGCTCGAGGGGACAGGGACTCCTACGAGCAGTACTTC,CSARGDRDSYEQYF
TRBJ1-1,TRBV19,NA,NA,TGTGCCAGTAGTTGGTTGGGGGGGGAAGCTTTCTTT,CASSWLGGEAFF
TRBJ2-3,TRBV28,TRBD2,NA,TGTGCCAGCAGTCGACTAGCGGGGACAGATACGCAGTATTTT,CASSRLAGTDTQYF
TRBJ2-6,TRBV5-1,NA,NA,TGCGCCAGCAGCCCCCGGGTGGTGGGTTCTGGGGCCAACGTCCTGACTTTC,CASSPRVVGSGANVLTF
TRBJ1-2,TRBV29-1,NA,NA,TGCAGCGTCCTGCTGGGGCTGGATGGCTACACCTTC,CSVLLGLDGYTF
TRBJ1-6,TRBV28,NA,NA,TGTGCCAGCAGTTCCAACTCGGGGGATTCACCCCTCCACTTT,CASSSNSGDSPLHF
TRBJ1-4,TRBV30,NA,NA,TGTGCCTGGGGCCCAACGGGTGAAAAACTGTTTTTT,CAWGPTGEKLFF
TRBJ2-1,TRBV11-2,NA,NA,TGTGCCAGCAGCCGGCTAGGGGTGGAGTTCTACAATGAGCAGTTCTTC,CASSRLGVEFYNEQFF